Listed below are T cell receptor beta chains from one sample, sequenced in a study of T cells in Graves' hyperthyroidism and ophthalmopathy. TCRdb analysed the multiplex PCR reads with MiXCR anew, one entry per CDR3 protein. The sample shows around 660,000 distinct CDR3 sequences, nearly 45% of them seen only once. Sequenced input: peripheral blood or thyroid tissue (not recorded which). These receptors all stem from an adult man with Graves' disease, either hyperthyroidism or ophthalmopathy (not recorded which). Each CDR3 is given with its conserved first and last residue. The D gene is left open where the match is weak. Rows give clone size only sometimes, using once, few, many, or a class for an expanded clone.

CDR3 length: 15
clone size: few
D gene: TRBD1
J gene: TRBJ1-4
V gene: TRBV4-1
CDR3 DNA: TGCGCCAGCAGCCAAGGCCGACAGGGGAACGAAAAACTGTTTTTT
CDR3 protein: CASSQGRQGNEKLFF

CDR3 length: 15
clone size: once
D gene: TRBD1
J gene: TRBJ1-5
V gene: TRBV25-1
CDR3 DNA: TGTGCCAGCAGTGTTGACAGGGCGGGAAGTCAGCCCCAGCATTTT
CDR3 protein: CASSVDRAGSQPQHF

CDR3 length: 14
clone size: .
D gene: TRBD1
J gene: TRBJ2-7
V gene: TRBV4-1
CDR3 DNA: TGCGCCAGCAGCCAAGACAGGGGGAACTACGAGCAGTACTTC
CDR3 protein: CASSQDRGNYEQYF

CDR3 length: 16
clone size: .
D gene: .
J gene: TRBJ2-7
V gene: TRBV6-5
CDR3 DNA: TGTGCCACTGCCCGTAATTCCCTAGGGGATCGGTACGAGCAGTACTTC
CDR3 protein: CATARNSLGDRYEQYF

CDR3 length: 16
clone size: .
D gene: .
J gene: TRBJ1-6
V gene: TRBV19
CDR3 DNA: TGTGCCAGTAGTTTACCTCCGGGACCCTTGTATTCACCCCTCCACTTT
CDR3 protein: CASSLPPGPLYSPLHF

CDR3 length: 16
clone size: .
D gene: TRBD1
J gene: TRBJ2-2
V gene: TRBV7-9
CDR3 DNA: TGTGCCAGCAGCTCGAAGACAGGGGGTGCCACCGGGGAGCTGTTTTTT
CDR3 protein: CASSSKTGGATGELFF

CDR3 length: 15
clone size: many
D gene: TRBD1
J gene: TRBJ1-1
V gene: TRBV9
CDR3 DNA: TGTGCCAGCAGCACACAGGGGGCTGGAGGCACTGAAGCTTTCTTT
CDR3 protein: CASSTQGAGGTEAFF

CDR3 length: 16
clone size: .
D gene: TRBD1
J gene: TRBJ2-7
V gene: TRBV5-1
CDR3 DNA: TGCGCCAGCAGCTTGGTCGGGACAGGGGCTTCCTACGAGCAGTACTTC
CDR3 protein: CASSLVGTGASYEQYF

CDR3 length: 17
clone size: few
D gene: .
J gene: TRBJ2-5
V gene: TRBV29-1
CDR3 DNA: TGCAGCGTTTTATGGAACAGGGAAGGCGTCGTCCAAGAGACCCAGTACTTC
CDR3 protein: CSVLWNREGVVQETQYF

CDR3 length: 16
clone size: once
D gene: TRBD1
J gene: TRBJ2-5
V gene: TRBV5-1
CDR3 DNA: TGCGCCAGCAGCAAAAACCGGGACAGGGATTTCGAGACCCAGTACTTC
CDR3 protein: CASSKNRDRDFETQYF

CDR3 length: 12
clone size: .
D gene: .
J gene: TRBJ2-3
V gene: TRBV2
CDR3 DNA: TGTGCCAGCTTACAGGGCTCAGATACGCAGTATTTT
CDR3 protein: CASLQGSDTQYF

CDR3 length: 15
clone size: .
D gene: .
J gene: TRBJ1-1
V gene: TRBV10-3
CDR3 DNA: TGTGCCATCAGTGAGCGTGGGGCAGAGAACACTGAAGCTTTCTTT
CDR3 protein: CAISERGAENTEAFF

CDR3 length: 15
clone size: .
D gene: .
J gene: TRBJ2-7
V gene: TRBV5-4
CDR3 DNA: TGTGCCAGCAGCTTGCCAGGTTTGGAGGCCCCCGAGCAGTACTTC
CDR3 protein: CASSLPGLEAPEQYF

CDR3 length: 15
clone size: .
D gene: TRBD1
J gene: TRBJ2-7
V gene: TRBV10-3
CDR3 DNA: TGTGCCAGCAGCTCCGCCGGGACAGGGGGCGACGAGCAGTACTTC
CDR3 protein: CASSSAGTGGDEQYF

CDR3 length: 15
clone size: many
D gene: .
J gene: TRBJ1-5
V gene: TRBV15
CDR3 DNA: TGTGCCACCAGCAGAGATTTACAGGGCTACCAGCCCCAGCATTTT
CDR3 protein: CATSRDLQGYQPQHF

CDR3 length: 12
clone size: many
D gene: .
J gene: TRBJ1-1
V gene: TRBV5-8
CDR3 DNA: TGTGCCAGCAGCTTGGGCGGGCGTGAAGCTTTCTTT
CDR3 protein: CASSLGGREAFF

CDR3 length: 14
clone size: .
D gene: TRBD1
J gene: TRBJ2-5
V gene: TRBV7-2
CDR3 DNA: TGTGCCAGCAGCTACGACAGGGGGGCAGATACGCAGTACTTC
CDR3 protein: CASSYDRGADTQYF

CDR3 length: 15
clone size: .
D gene: .
J gene: TRBJ2-5
V gene: TRBV6-2/TRBV6-3
CDR3 DNA: TGTGCCAGCAGTTACTCGCAGTCCCTCGGGGAGACCCAGTACTTC
CDR3 protein: CASSYSQSLGETQYF

CDR3 length: 13
clone size: few
D gene: .
J gene: TRBJ2-7
V gene: TRBV14
CDR3 DNA: TGTGCCAGCAGCCTGCGGACAACGGGCGAGCAGTACTTC
CDR3 protein: CASSLRTTGEQYF

CDR3 length: 18
clone size: .
D gene: TRBD2
J gene: TRBJ2-5
V gene: TRBV2
CDR3 DNA: TGTGCCAGCAGGGGACTAGCGGGAGGCCCAATTTTCCAAGAGACCCAGTACTTC
CDR3 protein: CASRGLAGGPIFQETQYF

CDR3 length: 13
clone size: .
D gene: .
J gene: TRBJ1-2
V gene: TRBV20-1
CDR3 DNA: TGCAGTGCTAGGTACTCAGCTAACTATGGCTACACCTTC
CDR3 protein: CSARYSANYGYTF

CDR3 length: 15
clone size: .
D gene: TRBD1
J gene: TRBJ1-5
V gene: TRBV5-1
CDR3 DNA: TGCGCCAGCAGTAAAAGACAGGGGGCTGAAGACTACGAGCATTTT
CDR3 protein: CASSKRQGAEDYEHF

CDR3 length: 16
clone size: many
D gene: .
J gene: TRBJ1-6
V gene: TRBV2
CDR3 DNA: TGTGCCAGCAGTGCTGGTTGGAGACCCCGGGATTCACCCCTCCACTTT
CDR3 protein: CASSAGWRPRDSPLHF

CDR3 length: 13
clone size: few
D gene: .
J gene: TRBJ1-5
V gene: TRBV6-5
CDR3 DNA: TGTGCCAGCAGGCCTTGGGGTAATCAGCCCCAGCATTTT
CDR3 protein: CASRPWGNQPQHF

CDR3 length: 16
clone size: .
D gene: TRBD1
J gene: TRBJ1-1
V gene: TRBV11-1
CDR3 DNA: TGTGCCAGCAGCTTCCGGGACAGGGGGCCGGGGACTGAAGCTTTCTTT
CDR3 protein: CASSFRDRGPGTEAFF

CDR3 length: 12
clone size: .
D gene: .
J gene: TRBJ1-2
V gene: TRBV9
CDR3 DNA: TGCAGCGTGGATCAGGCTAACTATGGCTACACCTTC
CDR3 protein: CSVDQANYGYTF

CDR3 length: 16
clone size: .
D gene: .
J gene: TRBJ1-4
V gene: TRBV6-2/TRBV6-3
CDR3 DNA: TGTGCCAGCAGTTACTCGCTACTTGCAACTAATGAAAAACTGTTTTTT
CDR3 protein: CASSYSLLATNEKLFF

CDR3 length: 15
clone size: many
D gene: TRBD1
J gene: TRBJ1-6
V gene: TRBV15
CDR3 DNA: TGTGCCACCAGCGGACAGGGTCGGAGTAATTCACCCCTCCACTTT
CDR3 protein: CATSGQGRSNSPLHF

CDR3 length: 14
clone size: many
D gene: TRBD1
J gene: TRBJ1-1
V gene: TRBV29-1
CDR3 DNA: TGCAGCGTTGCCGGGGACAGGACGTACACTGAAGCTTTCTTT
CDR3 protein: CSVAGDRTYTEAFF